A selection of T cell receptor beta chains follows, all from one sample in a study of shared clonotypes between healthy human individuals. Libraries were prepared by immunoSEQ multiplex PCR; TCRdb keeps only in-frame clonotypes and omits some of them. Counted here are over 2 million clones, under 95% occurring once; the ten biggest clones make up approximately 0.41%. Sequencing was done on a sample of naive CD4+ T cells from PBMCs. The receptor set was obtained from a man between 18 and 29 years old in good health. Some clones in this sample may be carry-over from other donors' samples. The CDR3 runs from the conserved cysteine through the conserved F or W. A D gene is named only where the DNA matches it firmly. Only some rows state a clone size, as once, few, many or a class for expanded clones.

D gene: TRBD1; J gene: TRBJ2-7; clone size: -; V gene: TRBV30; CDR3 protein: CAWNGQGSYEQYF; CDR3 DNA: TGTGCCTGGAACGGACAGGGTAGTTACGAGCAGTACTTC
D gene: TRBD2; J gene: TRBJ2-5; clone size: -; V gene: TRBV2; CDR3 protein: CASSRGGGATQYF; CDR3 DNA: TGTGCCAGCAGTCGCGGGGGGGGAGCGACCCAGTACTTC
D gene: TRBD1; J gene: TRBJ2-2; clone size: -; V gene: TRBV7-9; CDR3 protein: CASSLLGQGAPGELFF; CDR3 DNA: TGTGCCAGCAGCTTACTGGGACAGGGGGCGCCCGGGGAGCTGTTTTTT
D gene: TRBD1; J gene: TRBJ2-3; clone size: -; V gene: TRBV18; CDR3 protein: CASSPLGQGGTDTQYF; CDR3 DNA: TGTGCCAGCTCACCACTTGGACAGGGGGGCACAGATACGCAGTATTTT
D gene: TRBD1; J gene: TRBJ1-5; clone size: once; V gene: TRBV27; CDR3 protein: CASSGTGAENQPQHF; CDR3 DNA: TGTGCCAGCTCCGGGACAGGGGCGGAAAATCAGCCCCAGCATTTT
D gene: -; J gene: TRBJ2-7; clone size: -; V gene: TRBV9; CDR3 protein: CASRSRGRGEQYF; CDR3 DNA: TGTGCCAGCAGATCCCGTGGTCGAGGGGAGCAGTACTTC
D gene: -; J gene: TRBJ1-5; clone size: -; V gene: TRBV6-5; CDR3 protein: CASSPDHRYQPQHF; CDR3 DNA: TGTGCCAGCAGTCCTGATCATAGGTATCAGCCCCAGCATTTT
D gene: -; J gene: TRBJ1-2; clone size: -; V gene: TRBV30; CDR3 protein: CAEGLRGYTF; CDR3 DNA: TGTGCCGAGGGGCTACGTGGCTACACCTTC
D gene: -; J gene: TRBJ1-5; clone size: -; V gene: TRBV5-1; CDR3 protein: CASSLDRGAGQPQHF; CDR3 DNA: TGCGCCAGCAGCTTGGATAGGGGGGCAGGTCAGCCCCAGCATTTT
D gene: -; J gene: TRBJ2-7; clone size: -; V gene: TRBV16; CDR3 protein: CASSPRMGDFYEQYF; CDR3 DNA: TGTGCCAGCAGCCCCCGAATGGGCGATTTCTACGAGCAGTACTTC
D gene: -; J gene: TRBJ2-7; clone size: -; V gene: TRBV6-1; CDR3 protein: CAIIRDGSYEQYF; CDR3 DNA: TGTGCCATTATCCGGGACGGCTCCTACGAGCAGTACTTC
D gene: -; J gene: TRBJ2-7; clone size: -; V gene: TRBV10-3; CDR3 protein: CAISEGGPSVYEQYF; CDR3 DNA: TGTGCCATCAGTGAGGGGGGGCCGTCTGTCTACGAGCAGTACTTC
D gene: -; J gene: TRBJ2-2; clone size: -; V gene: TRBV5-1; CDR3 protein: CASSRDGTPGELFF; CDR3 DNA: TGCGCCAGCAGTAGAGACGGTACCCCCGGGGAGCTGTTTTTT
D gene: -; J gene: TRBJ2-7; clone size: -; V gene: TRBV18; CDR3 protein: CASARESGSYEQYF; CDR3 DNA: TGTGCCAGCGCACGGGAGTCTGGCTCCTACGAGCAGTACTTC
D gene: -; J gene: TRBJ2-5; clone size: -; V gene: TRBV28; CDR3 protein: CASSLRNRAYETQYF; CDR3 DNA: TGTGCCAGCAGTTTAAGAAACCGAGCGTATGAGACCCAGTACTTC
D gene: -; J gene: TRBJ1-1; clone size: -; V gene: TRBV7-2; CDR3 protein: CASSLERQSNTEAFF; CDR3 DNA: TGTGCCAGCAGCTTAGAAAGACAGTCGAACACTGAAGCTTTCTTT
D gene: -; J gene: TRBJ2-3; clone size: -; V gene: TRBV7-2; CDR3 protein: CASSFPPGDTQYF; CDR3 DNA: TGTGCCAGCAGCTTTCCTCCCGGAGATACGCAGTATTTT
D gene: -; J gene: TRBJ2-1; clone size: once; V gene: TRBV7-2; CDR3 protein: CASSPGRGSYNEQFF; CDR3 DNA: TGTGCCAGCAGCCCAGGACGGGGTTCCTACAATGAGCAGTTCTTC
D gene: -; J gene: TRBJ2-1; clone size: -; V gene: TRBV7-3; CDR3 protein: CASSIGLPNEQFF; CDR3 DNA: TGTGCCAGCAGCATCGGCCTTCCCAATGAGCAGTTCTTC
D gene: -; J gene: TRBJ2-1; clone size: once; V gene: TRBV7-6; CDR3 protein: CASSLAGQFNEQFF; CDR3 DNA: TGTGCCAGCAGCTTAGCGGGTCAATTCAATGAGCAGTTCTTC
D gene: -; J gene: TRBJ1-2; clone size: -; V gene: TRBV4-1; CDR3 protein: CASSQDSGRRYGYTF; CDR3 DNA: TGCGCCAGCAGCCAAGATTCGGGCAGGCGCTATGGCTACACCTTC
D gene: -; J gene: TRBJ2-7; clone size: -; V gene: TRBV7-2; CDR3 protein: CASSLKGSGSYEQYF; CDR3 DNA: TGTGCCAGCAGCTTAAAGGGGAGCGGGTCCTACGAGCAGTACTTC
D gene: TRBD1; J gene: TRBJ1-2; clone size: once; V gene: TRBV2; CDR3 protein: CASSAWDRGHGYTF; CDR3 DNA: TGTGCCAGCAGCGCCTGGGACAGGGGCCATGGCTACACCTTC
D gene: -; J gene: TRBJ2-3; clone size: -; V gene: TRBV5-1; CDR3 protein: CASSLGATTPTDTQYF; CDR3 DNA: TGCGCCAGCAGCTTGGGTGCCACCACCCCCACAGATACGCAGTATTTT
D gene: TRBD2; J gene: TRBJ2-1; clone size: -; V gene: TRBV13; CDR3 protein: CASSRRTSAYNEQFF; CDR3 DNA: TGTGCCAGCAGCCGTCGGACTAGCGCCTACAATGAGCAGTTCTTC
D gene: -; J gene: TRBJ2-1; clone size: -; V gene: TRBV7-2; CDR3 protein: CASSRGLAYNEQFF; CDR3 DNA: TGTGCCAGCAGCCGGGGGCTGGCCTACAATGAGCAGTTCTTC
D gene: -; J gene: TRBJ1-2; clone size: -; V gene: TRBV5-1; CDR3 protein: CASRLLDGNYGYTF; CDR3 DNA: TGCGCCAGCAGGCTTCTCGACGGAAACTATGGCTACACCTTC
D gene: TRBD1; J gene: TRBJ1-5; clone size: -; V gene: TRBV18; CDR3 protein: CASSSQGAGNQPQHF; CDR3 DNA: TGTGCCAGCTCATCACAGGGGGCCGGTAATCAGCCCCAGCATTTT
D gene: -; J gene: TRBJ2-2; clone size: -; V gene: TRBV4-2; CDR3 protein: CASNKGGSDPQFRELFF; CDR3 DNA: TGTGCCAGCAACAAAGGGGGGTCGGATCCACAGTTCAGGGAGCTGTTTTTT
D gene: -; J gene: TRBJ1-1; clone size: -; V gene: TRBV11-2; CDR3 protein: CASSLDALSVTRAFF; CDR3 DNA: TGTGCCAGCAGCTTAGATGCTTTGTCAGTAACTAGGGCTTTCTTT
D gene: TRBD1; J gene: TRBJ2-5; clone size: -; V gene: TRBV7-9; CDR3 protein: CASSLNRDRQETQYF; CDR3 DNA: TGTGCCAGCAGCTTAAACCGGGACAGACAAGAGACCCAGTACTTC
D gene: -; J gene: TRBJ1-1; clone size: -; V gene: TRBV11-3; CDR3 protein: CASSLGSGGRNTEAFF; CDR3 DNA: TGTGCCAGCAGCTTAGGTTCTGGGGGGCGGAACACTGAAGCTTTCTTT
D gene: -; J gene: TRBJ2-3; clone size: -; V gene: TRBV18; CDR3 protein: CASSPTPGTDTQYF; CDR3 DNA: TGTGCCAGCTCACCGACCCCGGGCACAGATACGCAGTATTTT
D gene: TRBD1; J gene: TRBJ1-4; clone size: -; V gene: TRBV19; CDR3 protein: CASSISRTGPNEKLFF; CDR3 DNA: TGTGCCAGTAGTATTTCCAGGACAGGGCCTAATGAAAAACTGTTTTTT
D gene: -; J gene: TRBJ2-5; clone size: -; V gene: TRBV7-8; CDR3 protein: CASSFGDLKTQYF; CDR3 DNA: TGTGCCAGCAGCTTCGGGGATCTCAAGACCCAGTACTTC
D gene: -; J gene: TRBJ1-1; clone size: -; V gene: TRBV5-4; CDR3 protein: CASTPIAGDTEAFF; CDR3 DNA: TGTGCCAGCACCCCTATCGCAGGGGATACTGAAGCTTTCTTT
D gene: -; J gene: TRBJ1-5; clone size: -; V gene: TRBV2; CDR3 protein: CASRGPQGYSNQPQHF; CDR3 DNA: TGTGCCAGCAGGGGTCCACAGGGTTATAGCAATCAGCCCCAGCATTTT
D gene: -; J gene: TRBJ1-6; clone size: -; V gene: TRBV4-1; CDR3 protein: CASSQAEARAAGSPLHF; CDR3 DNA: TGCGCCAGCAGCCAAGCTGAGGCCAGGGCTGCGGGTTCACCCCTCCACTTT
D gene: -; J gene: TRBJ2-1; clone size: -; V gene: TRBV5-6; CDR3 protein: CASSRGLHEQFF; CDR3 DNA: TGTGCCAGCAGCAGGGGGTTACATGAGCAGTTCTTC
D gene: TRBD1; J gene: TRBJ2-1; clone size: -; V gene: TRBV28; CDR3 protein: CASSRGLGTAFYNEQFF; CDR3 DNA: TGTGCCAGCAGTAGGGGGCTCGGGACAGCCTTCTACAATGAGCAGTTCTTC
D gene: TRBD1; J gene: TRBJ2-3; clone size: -; V gene: TRBV7-6; CDR3 protein: CASSHPRTGMRDTQYF; CDR3 DNA: TGTGCCAGCAGCCACCCGCGGACAGGGATGAGGGATACGCAGTATTTT
D gene: TRBD1; J gene: TRBJ2-5; clone size: -; V gene: TRBV5-8; CDR3 protein: CASSLRGTGGWETQYF; CDR3 DNA: TGTGCCAGCAGCTTGAGAGGGACAGGGGGCTGGGAGACCCAGTACTTC